This T cell receptor (beta chain) stems from a study of T-cell reconstitution after alpha-beta-depleted transplantation in children. Trimming took off 5 bases at V and 6 bases at J, with 13 bases between the two ends. Germline V gene lookup returns CDR1 DFQATT and CDR2 SNEGSKA (reference sequence). The CDR3 covers 12 residues. TCRbeta library preparation incorporated unique molecular identifiers. Via MiXCR, TCRdb re-called the PCR reads, giving one row per CDR3 protein. The sample lists hundreds of thousands of distinct CDR3 sequences, 9.9% occurring once. This receptor was identified in a human donor who donated a stem cell graft to a child with SCID. The source material was PBMCs from the stem cell graft donor, sampled from the stem cell graft. This chain joins TRBV20-1 and TRBJ1-1, with TRBD1 as a possible D gene (6 bases). CDR3 in amino acids: CSADTRTAEAFF. For the CDR3, the DNA is TGCAGTGCTGATACCCGGACAGCTGAAGCTTTCTTT.